The 2 T cell receptor beta chains below were found in one sample sequenced in a study of T cell responses to AZD1222 COVID-19 vaccine. The repertoire was sequenced with immunoSEQ multiplex PCR; TCRdb's copy has only in-frame clones and lacks some. The table has about 84,000 clones, about 85% seen once. The material was peripheral blood, obtained on day 0 of AZD1222 vaccination. The origin of the receptors is an adult in good health.

The chain recombines TRBV6-6 with TRBJ1-2; the match to TRBD1 covers 10 bases. The V segment lost 7 bases and the J segment 6 bases; nucleotides outside the gene matches: 11. The CDR3 loop spans 15 amino acids. Germline-derived CDR1 and CDR2 are MNHNY and SVGAGI (reference sequence). Here the CDR3 DNA reads TGTGCCAGCATCATAGATTCGACAGGGGGCAATGGCTACACCTTC. Residues: CASIIDSTGGNGYTF.

The J gene is TRBJ1-6, the V gene TRBV5-8, with a possible D match to TRBD1 (5 bases). This CDR3 comprises 13 residues. CDR1 is SGHTS, CDR2 YDEGEE, per germline. Between the trimmed V and J ends, which lost 7 bases and 10 bases, there was a span of 15 bases. DNA for the CDR3: TGTGCCAGCCTAAGCAGGGCTGGCTCACCCCTCCACTTT. Residues: CASLSRAGSPLHF.